This T cell receptor beta chain derives from a study of cytomegalovirus exposure and HLA in healthy donors. Study information: T cells numbering 150 million to 200 million yielded fewer than 140 million unique TCR beta sequences in an earlier analysis.

PCR used 60 Vbeta primers and 13 Jbeta primers. Data came from immunoSEQ multiplex PCR; TCRdb stores just in-frame clones and leaves some out. The sample carries 55,000 to 80,000 clones, approximately 75% recorded once. This CDR3 comprises 11 residues. Germline-derived CDR1 and CDR2 are SNHLY and FYNNEI. Trimming took off 6 bases at V and 5 bases at J, with 6 bases between the two ends. Points on this clone: Its specificity is not known.

Regarding the study as a whole: The authors confirmed in vitro that a few CMV-associated chains were specific for CMV antigens.

The sequencing input was PBMCs. The rearrangement joins TRBV2 to TRBJ2-3; no reliable D call. The TCR was taken from a man aged 55 to 70 in good health and CMV-seropositive. The CDR3 coding sequence is TGTGCCAGCAGCTTAAAAGATACGCAGTATTTT. Amino acid sequence: CASSLKDTQYF.